This entry concerns a single TCR beta chain. This clonotype occurred many times. Its specific antigen is unknown. Base qualities are not at hand, and no much larger clone is one base apart. The entry originates in a study of T-cell memory formation after mild COVID-19 (dated by TCRdb to the early 2020s). Background for the entire study: TCR sequence clusters from the two donors were largely donor specific. In two donors, T-cell clones that expanded and contracted after mild COVID-19 were followed by sequencing TCRalpha and TCRbeta repertoires longitudinally. The cohort comprised two young, previously healthy adult volunteers, one female and one male. Overall results and qualifications from the work: Contracting CD4+ clones were located mainly in the CM and EM memory subsets, whereas CD8+ clones were found to be enriched in EMRA. Some responding clones were detected in pre-infection memory, which suggested that pre-existing cross-reactive memory T cells had joined the SARS-CoV-2 response. Balanced CD4/CD8 phenotypes were observed for clones contracting from day 15 to 85, whereas a bias towards CD4+ was observed for a second wave of clones expanding from day 15 to 37. SARS-CoV-2 specificity was not confirmed for the second-wave clones peaking on day 37. The study covered only a couple of mild cases, and larger cohorts including severe cases with pre-infection samples were considered necessary.

Sequencing used an Illumina NovaSeq 6000. TCRalpha and TCRbeta cDNA libraries were built by 5'RACE with constant-segment primers, adding sample barcodes and unique molecular identifiers. RNA was extracted from every sample with Trizol reagent. Library amplification was performed in two PCR steps, and a second sample barcode and Illumina TruSeq adapters were introduced in the second step. Sequencing of the libraries was done on an Illumina NovaSeq, producing 2 x 150 bp paired-end reads. In the paper's pipeline: With migec v1.2.7, reads were demultiplexed and then collapsed into UMI-guided consensus sequences. Using mixcr v2.1.11, the UMI consensuses were aligned to TRA and TRB V and J templates and assembled into clonotypes. Expanded or contracted clonotypes were those called significant by both edgeR and NoisET, with noise models trained on biological replicates. For edgeR calls, a false discovery rate-adjusted p below 0.01 and a log2 fold-change threshold of 1 were applied. PCA with hierarchical clustering of max-normalized trajectories of the 1000 most abundant clonotypes was used as exploratory dynamics analysis. The CD4 or CD8 phenotype of responding clones was assigned using the separately sequenced CD4+ and CD8+ repertoires. Through fastp at Q25 and MiXCR, TCRdb rebuilt clones from the public reads, retaining in-frame beta chains. Merged by CDR3 protein, the rows form single entries marked with the most common genes and DNA. TCRdb, not the original authors, processed these V and J calls. The sample yields around 33,000 distinct CDR3 sequences; under 25% were counted once. The top ten constitute 1.5% of the sample.

The cysteine opens and the phenylalanine closes a CDR3 of 14 amino acids. Only the CDR3 DNA is retained, 42 bases long and in frame from the first base. V is clipped by 4 bases and J by 1 base, and the sequence between their germline boundaries is 10 bases long. Based on the germline V gene (reference sequence), the CDR1 and CDR2 sequences are LGHDT and YNNKEL. PBMCs were isolated by Ficoll-Paque density gradient centrifugation. The sample was PBMCs or a T cell subset sorted from them (not recorded which). The chain is made from TRBV3-1 and TRBJ1-1; TRBD1 is a possible D gene, resting on 5 matching bases. The source of this sequence is an adult who had mild COVID-19 (a few samples of this study predate the infection). The sample titles of this study are shuffled in the database, so cell type and time point are left out. The CDR3 region has the sequence CASSLRDRNTEAFF. The bases are TGTGCCAGCAGCCTCCGGGACCGGAACACTGAAGCTTTCTTT.